The 2 T cell receptor beta chains presented below share a single source sample, sequenced in a study of cytomegalovirus exposure and HLA in healthy donors. With 60 Vbeta and 13 Jbeta primers, the PCR was carried out. Libraries were prepared by immunoSEQ multiplex PCR; TCRdb keeps only in-frame clonotypes and omits some of them. The sample records under 300,000 clones, approximately 90% being singletons. Sequencing was done on a sample of PBMCs. These receptors were collected from a man aged 40-50 years in good health and CMV-seropositive.

The chain is built from TRBV6-6 and TRBJ2-6, with 10 bases fitting TRBD1. Germline V gene sequence: CDR1 MNHNY, CDR2 SVGAGI (reference sequence). The CDR3 length is 16 residues. Trimming removed 6 bases from V and 1 base from J; junction bases left unmatched: 3. The CDR3 spells CASRRQGASGANVLTF. The CDR3 region has the DNA TGTGCCAGCAGAAGACAGGGGGCTTCTGGGGCCAACGTCCTGACTTTC.

Only a few counts were recorded for this clone. The chain recombines TRBV28 with TRBJ1-2; unclear D gene. CDR3 size: 15 residues. Looked up from germline, CDR1 is MDHEN and CDR2 is SYDVKM. Trimming pared 3 bases from V and 2 bases from J, leaving 13 bases between. The CDR3 nucleotides are TGTGCCAGCAGTTTTGCCGGGAATCCAAACTATGGCTACACCTTC. Protein: CASSFAGNPNYGYTF.